The text below deals with one TCR beta chain. This entry comes from a study of T-cell memory formation after mild COVID-19. TCRdb reanalysed the 5' RACE reads using MiXCR and keeps one entry per CDR3 protein. The sample yields approximately 350,000 distinct CDR3 sequences, 10% to 15% seen once. This clonotype originated in a man younger than 35 who had mild COVID-19 (a few samples of this study predate the infection). Cell type and time point are not known. The specimen sequenced was PBMCs or a T cell subset sorted from them (not recorded which).

As DNA, the CDR3 is TGTGCCAGCAGTTACTCGACGGAGACAGGGAACACTGAAGCTTTCTTT. As protein: CASSYSTETGNTEAFF. This sequence joins TRBV6-6 and TRBJ1-1; possible D gene TRBD1, 6 bases. Trimming removed 0 bases from V and 1 base from J, with 12 bases in between. Germline assignment: CDR1 MNHNY and CDR2 SVGAGI (reference sequence). There are 16 residues in the CDR3.